This T cell receptor beta chain was sequenced during a study of cytomegalovirus exposure and HLA in healthy donors. This clone was counted between two and nine times. The antigen is not known. Broader study findings: The study flagged around 150 TCR beta chains as cytomegalovirus-associated. A classifier reportedly called cytomegalovirus status with high sensitivity and specificity. Earlier analysis found most TCR beta V segments productive about 87% or about 30% of the time.

Use of 60 Vbeta and 13 Jbeta primers characterized the PCR. Authors' processing steps: Approximately 11 million of the about 80 million unique TCR beta chains counted in a later analysis were shared. The assay was immunoSEQ multiplex PCR, and TCRdb's table has in-frame clones only and misses some. From that table come the V and J calls and clone size; the DNA was used to work out D and trimming. The table has 130,000 to 150,000 clones, roughly 70% seen once. V was clipped by 1 base and J by 2 bases, with 11 bases between them. CDR3 length equals 15 residues. CDR1 MGHRA and CDR2 YSYEKL come from the germline V gene.

This sequence originates from a man between 18 and 35 years old in good health and CMV-seropositive. Specimen: PBMCs. The rearrangement uses TRBV4-1 and TRBJ2-5; no clear D gene. The CDR3 region is CASSQGLKTQETQYF. CDR3 bases: TGCGCCAGCAGCCAAGGATTGAAGACTCAAGAGACCCAGTACTTC.